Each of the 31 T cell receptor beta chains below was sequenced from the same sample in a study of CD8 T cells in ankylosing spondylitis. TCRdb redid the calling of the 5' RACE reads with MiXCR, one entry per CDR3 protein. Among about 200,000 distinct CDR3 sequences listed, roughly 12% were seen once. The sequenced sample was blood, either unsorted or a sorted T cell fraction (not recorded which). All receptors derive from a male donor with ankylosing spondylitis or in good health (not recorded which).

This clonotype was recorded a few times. This CDR3 reads CASSQGTGGDEKLFF. The CDR3 DNA is TGCGCCAGCAGCCAAGGGACAGGGGGCGATGAAAAACTGTTTTTT. This chain links TRBV4-1 with TRBJ1-4; TRBD1 agrees at 11 bases. CDR3 length equals 15 residues. Germline V lookup: CDR1 MGHRA, CDR2 YSYEKL. V shed 1 base and J 6 bases; nucleotides not matched to a gene: 1.

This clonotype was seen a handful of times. The CDR3 is CASSEIRSYEQYF. In nucleotides, the CDR3 is TGTGCCAGCTCGGAAATCCGGTCCTACGAGCAGTACTTC. The V call is TRBV6-1, the J call TRBJ2-7; unclear D gene. V was pared by 8 bases and J by 1 base, with 12 bases between. The CDR3 is 13 residues long. Germline CDR1 is MNHNS and CDR2 is SASEGT.

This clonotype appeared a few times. The CDR3 nucleotides read TGTGCCAGCAGACTGGATTCCTACGAGCAGTACTTC. Amino acid sequence: CASRLDSYEQYF. The rearrangement uses TRBV7-9 and TRBJ2-7, with D unclear. From germline, CDR1 is SEHNR and CDR2 FQNEAQ (reference sequence). V was pared by 6 bases and J by 1 base, with 7 bases between. There are 12 residues in the CDR3. The whole variable domain, remainder taken from reference TRBV7-9 and TRBJ2-7, is DTGVSQNPRHKITKRGQNVTFRCDPISEHNRLYWYRQTLGQGPEFLTYFQNEAQLEKSRLLSDRFSAERPKGSFSTLEIQRTEQGDSAMYLCASRLDSYEQYFGPGTRLTVT.

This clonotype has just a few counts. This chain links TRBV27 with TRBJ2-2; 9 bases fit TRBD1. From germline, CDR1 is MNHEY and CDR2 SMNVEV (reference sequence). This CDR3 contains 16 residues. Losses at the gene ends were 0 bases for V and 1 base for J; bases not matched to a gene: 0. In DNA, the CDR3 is TGTGCCAGCAGTTTATCGGGACAGGGGAACACCGGGGAGCTGTTTTTT. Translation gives CASSLSGQGNTGELFF.

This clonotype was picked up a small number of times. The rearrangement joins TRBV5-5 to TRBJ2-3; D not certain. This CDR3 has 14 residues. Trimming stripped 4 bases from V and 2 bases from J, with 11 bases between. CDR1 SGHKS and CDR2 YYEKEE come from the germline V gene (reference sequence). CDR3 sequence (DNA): TGTGCCAGCAGCCCCCTAGACCTCACAGATACGCAGTATTTT. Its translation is CASSPLDLTDTQYF.

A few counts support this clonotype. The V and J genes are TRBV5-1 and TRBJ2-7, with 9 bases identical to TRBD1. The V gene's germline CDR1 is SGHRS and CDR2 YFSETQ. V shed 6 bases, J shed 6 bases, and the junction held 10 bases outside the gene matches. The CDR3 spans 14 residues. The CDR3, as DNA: TGCGCCAGCAACTTTGAAGAGACAGGGGGCGAGCAGTACTTC. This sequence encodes CASNFEETGGEQYF. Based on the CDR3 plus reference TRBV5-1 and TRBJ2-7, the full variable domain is KAGVTQTPRYLIKTRGQQVTLSCSPISGHRSVSWYQQTPGQGLQFLFEYFSETQRNKGNFPGRFSGRQFSNSRSEMNVSTLELGDSALYLCASNFEETGGEQYFGPGTRLTVT.

The CDR3, as DNA: TGTGCCAGCAGCTTTCTAAAGGGTTCCTCCTACGAGCAGTACTTC. The encoded protein is CASSFLKGSSYEQYF. J is TRBJ2-7 and V is TRBV5-6; no clear D gene. The CDR3 has 15 residues. Germline assignment: CDR1 SGHDT and CDR2 YYEEEE. Between the trimmed V and J ends, which lost 2 bases and 0 bases, there was a span of 12 bases.

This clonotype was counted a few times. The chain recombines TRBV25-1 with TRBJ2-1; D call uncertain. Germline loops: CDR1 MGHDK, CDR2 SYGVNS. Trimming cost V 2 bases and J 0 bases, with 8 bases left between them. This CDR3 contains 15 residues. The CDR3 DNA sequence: TGTGCCAGCAGTGAAGGGATAAGCTCCTACAATGAGCAGTTCTTC. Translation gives CASSEGISSYNEQFF.

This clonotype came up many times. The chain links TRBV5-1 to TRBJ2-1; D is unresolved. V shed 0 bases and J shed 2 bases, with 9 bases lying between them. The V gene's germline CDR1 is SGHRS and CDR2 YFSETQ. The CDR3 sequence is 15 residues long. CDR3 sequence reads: CASSLVSGPYNEQFF. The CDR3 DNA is TGCGCCAGCAGCTTGGTATCGGGCCCCTACAATGAGCAGTTCTTC. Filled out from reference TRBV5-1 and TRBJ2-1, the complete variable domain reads KAGVTQTPRYLIKTRGQQVTLSCSPISGHRSVSWYQQTPGQGLQFLFEYFSETQRNKGNFPGRFSGRQFSNSRSEMNVSTLELGDSALYLCASSLVSGPYNEQFFGPGTRLTVL.

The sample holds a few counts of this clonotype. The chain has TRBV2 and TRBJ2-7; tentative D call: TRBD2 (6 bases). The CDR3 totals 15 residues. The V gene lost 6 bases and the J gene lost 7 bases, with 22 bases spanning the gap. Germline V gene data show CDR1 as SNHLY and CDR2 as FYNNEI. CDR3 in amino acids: CASSELGTSSKEQYF. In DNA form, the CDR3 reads TGTGCCAGCAGCGAACTTGGGACTTCGTCTAAGGAGCAGTACTTC.

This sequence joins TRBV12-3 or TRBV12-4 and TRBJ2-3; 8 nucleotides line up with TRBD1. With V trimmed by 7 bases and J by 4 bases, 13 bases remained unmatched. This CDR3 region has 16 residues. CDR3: CASKVAGTGGADTQYF. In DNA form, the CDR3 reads TGTGCCAGCAAAGTGGCCGGGACAGGTGGGGCAGATACGCAGTATTTT.

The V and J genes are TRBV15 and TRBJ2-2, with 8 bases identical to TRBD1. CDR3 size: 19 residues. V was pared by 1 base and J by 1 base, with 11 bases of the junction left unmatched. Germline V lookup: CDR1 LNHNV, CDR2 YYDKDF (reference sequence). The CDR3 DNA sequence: TGTGCCACCAGCAGAGGCCACATTGCCGGGACAGGGAACACCGGGGAGCTGTTTTTT. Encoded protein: CATSRGHIAGTGNTGELFF.

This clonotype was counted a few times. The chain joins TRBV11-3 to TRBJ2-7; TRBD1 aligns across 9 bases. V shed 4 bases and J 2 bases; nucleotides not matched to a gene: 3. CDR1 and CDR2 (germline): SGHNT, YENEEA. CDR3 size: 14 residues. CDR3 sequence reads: CASSSRDRAYEQYF. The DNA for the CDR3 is TGTGCCAGCAGCTCCCGGGACAGGGCCTACGAGCAGTACTTC.

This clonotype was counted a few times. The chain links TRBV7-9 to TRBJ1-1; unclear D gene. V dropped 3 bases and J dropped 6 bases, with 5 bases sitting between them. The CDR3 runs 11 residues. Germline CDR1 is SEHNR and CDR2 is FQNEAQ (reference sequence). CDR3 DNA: TGTGCCAGCAGCTTTCTGGCTGAAGCTTTCTTT. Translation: CASSFLAEAFF.

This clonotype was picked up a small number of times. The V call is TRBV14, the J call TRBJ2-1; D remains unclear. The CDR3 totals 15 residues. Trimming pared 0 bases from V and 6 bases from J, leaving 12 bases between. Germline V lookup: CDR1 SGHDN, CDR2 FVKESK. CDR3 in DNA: TGTGCCAGCAGCCAAGATCATGAGACTCTCAATGAGCAGTTCTTC. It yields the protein CASSQDHETLNEQFF.

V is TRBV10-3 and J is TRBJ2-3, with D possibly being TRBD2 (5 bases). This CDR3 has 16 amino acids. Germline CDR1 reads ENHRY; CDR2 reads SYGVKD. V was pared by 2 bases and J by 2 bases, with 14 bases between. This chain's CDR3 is CAISEPEAEYTDTQYF. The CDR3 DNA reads TGTGCCATCAGTGAGCCCGAAGCGGAGTACACAGATACGCAGTATTTT.

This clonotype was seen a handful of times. CDR3 in amino acids: CASSRTGLTDTQYF. The DNA for the CDR3 is TGTGCCAGCAGTCGGACAGGGCTCACAGATACGCAGTATTTT. The rearrangement uses TRBV12-3 or TRBV12-4 and TRBJ2-3; 8 bases fit TRBD1. J gave up 2 bases and V 5 bases, and 3 bases lay outside the gene matches. CDR3 length: 14 residues.

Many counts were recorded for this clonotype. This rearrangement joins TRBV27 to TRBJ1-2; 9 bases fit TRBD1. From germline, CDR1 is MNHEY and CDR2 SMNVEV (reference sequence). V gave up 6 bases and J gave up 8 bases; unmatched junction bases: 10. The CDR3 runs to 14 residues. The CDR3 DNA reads TGTGCCAGCAGGGGGACAGGGCTAGTCGAAGGCTACACCTTC. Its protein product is CASRGTGLVEGYTF.

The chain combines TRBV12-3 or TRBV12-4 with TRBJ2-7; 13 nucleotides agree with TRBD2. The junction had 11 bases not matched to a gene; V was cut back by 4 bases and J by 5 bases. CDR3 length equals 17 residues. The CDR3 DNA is TGTGCCAGCAGTTCAATACCGGGACTAGCGGGATTAGACGAGCAGTACTTC. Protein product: CASSSIPGLAGLDEQYF.

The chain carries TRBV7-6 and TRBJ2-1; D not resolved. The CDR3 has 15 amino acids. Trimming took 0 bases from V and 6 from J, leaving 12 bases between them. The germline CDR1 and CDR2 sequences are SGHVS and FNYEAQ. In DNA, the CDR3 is TGTGCCAGCAGCTTAGCGCAAATTACGTCCAATGAGCAGTTCTTC. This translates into CASSLAQITSNEQFF.

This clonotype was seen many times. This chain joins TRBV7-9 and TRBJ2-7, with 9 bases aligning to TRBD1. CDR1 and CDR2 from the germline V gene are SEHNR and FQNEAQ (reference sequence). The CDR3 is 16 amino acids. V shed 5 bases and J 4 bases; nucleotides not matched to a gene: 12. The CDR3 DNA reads TGTGCCAGCAGCCCATGGGACAGGGATCGACCGTACGAGCAGTACTTC. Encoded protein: CASSPWDRDRPYEQYF.

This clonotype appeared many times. CDR3 residues: CASSPPGTVQETQYF. The CDR3 DNA reads as TGTGCCAGCAGCCCCCCGGGGACAGTCCAAGAGACCCAGTACTTC. The chain couples TRBV7-9 to TRBJ2-5, with 7 nucleotides matching TRBD1. The CDR3 totals 15 residues. Germline CDR1 reads SEHNR; CDR2 reads FQNEAQ (reference sequence). V dropped 5 bases and J dropped 1; count of bases not matched to a gene: 7.

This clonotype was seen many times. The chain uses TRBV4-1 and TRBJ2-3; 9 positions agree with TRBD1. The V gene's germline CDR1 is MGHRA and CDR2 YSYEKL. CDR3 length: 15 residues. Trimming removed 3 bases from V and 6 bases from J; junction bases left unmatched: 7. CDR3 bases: TGCGCCAGCAGCCAGGGACAGGGTTTTAAGGATACGCAGTATTTT. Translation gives CASSQGQGFKDTQYF.

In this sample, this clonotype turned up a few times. CDR3 in amino acids: CASSIGASGQETQYF. The CDR3, as DNA: TGTGCCAGCAGCATTGGGGCTAGCGGGCAAGAGACCCAGTACTTC. This chain joins TRBV7-2 and TRBJ2-5; 8 bases match TRBD2. The junction had 7 bases not matched to a gene; V was cut back by 5 bases and J by 2 bases. The CDR3 is made up of 15 amino acids. Germline V gene lookup returns CDR1 SGHTA and CDR2 FQGNSA.

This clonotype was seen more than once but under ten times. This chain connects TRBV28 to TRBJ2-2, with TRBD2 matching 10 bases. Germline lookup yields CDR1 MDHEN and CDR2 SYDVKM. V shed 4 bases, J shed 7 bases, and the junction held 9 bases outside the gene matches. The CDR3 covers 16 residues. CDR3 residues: CASSYLLAGVSGELFF. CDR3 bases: TGTGCCAGCAGTTACCTTCTAGCGGGGGTGAGCGGGGAGCTGTTTTTT.

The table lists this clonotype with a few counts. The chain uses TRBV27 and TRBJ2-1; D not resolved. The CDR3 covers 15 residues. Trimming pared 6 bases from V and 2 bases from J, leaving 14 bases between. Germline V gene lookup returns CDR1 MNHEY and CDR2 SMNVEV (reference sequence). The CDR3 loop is CASSSSTKPYNEQFF. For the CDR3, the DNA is TGTGCCAGCAGCTCCTCGACGAAGCCCTACAATGAGCAGTTCTTC.

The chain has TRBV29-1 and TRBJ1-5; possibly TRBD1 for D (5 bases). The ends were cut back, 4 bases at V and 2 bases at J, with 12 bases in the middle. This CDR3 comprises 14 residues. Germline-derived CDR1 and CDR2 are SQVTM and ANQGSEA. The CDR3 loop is CSVANGAGNQPQHF. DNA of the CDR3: TGCAGCGTTGCCAACGGGGCGGGCAATCAGCCCCAGCATTTT.

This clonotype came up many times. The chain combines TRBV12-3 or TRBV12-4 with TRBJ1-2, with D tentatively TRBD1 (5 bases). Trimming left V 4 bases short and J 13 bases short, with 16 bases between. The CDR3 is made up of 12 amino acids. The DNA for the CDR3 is TGTGCCAGCAGTTACACCCCGGACACGTGCACCTTC. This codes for CASSYTPDTCTF.

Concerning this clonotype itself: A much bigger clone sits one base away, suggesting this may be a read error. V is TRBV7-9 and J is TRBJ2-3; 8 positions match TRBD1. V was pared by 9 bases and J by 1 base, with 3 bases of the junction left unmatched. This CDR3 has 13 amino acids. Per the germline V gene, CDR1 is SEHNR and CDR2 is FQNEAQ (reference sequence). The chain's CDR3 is CARDRGGTDTQYF. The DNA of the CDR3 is TGTGCCAGAGACAGGGGAGGCACAGATACGCAGTATTTT.

The CDR3 here is CASTTRGKQETQYF. The CDR3 nucleotides read TGTGCCAGCACTACTCGGGGGAAACAAGAGACCCAGTACTTC. The rearrangement joins TRBV12-3 or TRBV12-4 to TRBJ2-5; TRBD2 is a possible D gene (6 bases). This CDR3 is built from 14 residues. The V and J ends lost 7 bases and 2 bases respectively, with 14 bases between them.

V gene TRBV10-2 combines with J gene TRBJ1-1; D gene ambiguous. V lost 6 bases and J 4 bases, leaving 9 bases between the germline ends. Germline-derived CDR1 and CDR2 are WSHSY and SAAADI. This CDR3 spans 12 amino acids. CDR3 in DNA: TGCGCCAGCAGGGCCCCTGGCACTGAAGCTTTCTTT. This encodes CASRAPGTEAFF.